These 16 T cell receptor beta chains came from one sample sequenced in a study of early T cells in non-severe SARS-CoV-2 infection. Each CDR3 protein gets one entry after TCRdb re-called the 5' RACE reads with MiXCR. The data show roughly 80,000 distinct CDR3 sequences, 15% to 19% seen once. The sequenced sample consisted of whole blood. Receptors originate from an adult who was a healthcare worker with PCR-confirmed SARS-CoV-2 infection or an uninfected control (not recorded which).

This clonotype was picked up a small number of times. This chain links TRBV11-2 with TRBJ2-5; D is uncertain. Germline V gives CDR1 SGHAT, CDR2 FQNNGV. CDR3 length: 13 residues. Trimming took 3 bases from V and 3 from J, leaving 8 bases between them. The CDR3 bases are TGTGCCAGCAGCTTGGGGTGGGAAGAGACCCAGTACTTC. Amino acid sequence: CASSLGWEETQYF. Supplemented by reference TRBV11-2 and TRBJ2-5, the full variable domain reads EAGVAQSPRYKIIEKRQSVAFWCNPISGHATLYWYQQILGQGPKLLIQFQNNGVVDDSQLPKDRFSAERLKGVDSTLKIQPAKLEDSAVYLCASSLGWEETQYFGPGTRLLVL.

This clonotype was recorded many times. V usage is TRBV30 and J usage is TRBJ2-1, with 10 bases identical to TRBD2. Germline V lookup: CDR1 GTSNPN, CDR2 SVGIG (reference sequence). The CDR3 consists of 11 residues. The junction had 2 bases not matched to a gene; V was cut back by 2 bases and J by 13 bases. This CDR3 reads CAWSLAGDQFF. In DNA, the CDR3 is TGTGCCTGGAGTCTAGCGGGAGACCAGTTCTTC.

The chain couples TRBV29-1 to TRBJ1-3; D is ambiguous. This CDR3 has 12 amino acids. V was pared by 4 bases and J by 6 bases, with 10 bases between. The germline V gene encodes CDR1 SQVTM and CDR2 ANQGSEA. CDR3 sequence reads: CSVVNEENTIYF. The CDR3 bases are TGCAGCGTTGTAAACGAGGAAAACACCATATATTTT.

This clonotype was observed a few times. In DNA form, the CDR3 reads TGTGCCAGCAGTTCCCCCCTACGCGGAGTACTAAGGCAGTTCTTC. Protein: CASSSPLRGVLRQFF. This chain connects TRBV6-2 or TRBV6-3 to TRBJ2-1; D remains unclear. CDR3 size: 15 residues. Germline V gene data show CDR1 as MNHEY and CDR2 as SVGEGT. V was clipped by 4 bases and J by 12 bases, with 22 bases between them.

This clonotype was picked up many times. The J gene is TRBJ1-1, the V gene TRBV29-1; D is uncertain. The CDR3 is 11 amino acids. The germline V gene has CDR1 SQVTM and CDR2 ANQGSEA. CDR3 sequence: CSTGGNTEAFF. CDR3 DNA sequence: TGCAGTACTGGAGGGAACACTGAAGCTTTCTTT.

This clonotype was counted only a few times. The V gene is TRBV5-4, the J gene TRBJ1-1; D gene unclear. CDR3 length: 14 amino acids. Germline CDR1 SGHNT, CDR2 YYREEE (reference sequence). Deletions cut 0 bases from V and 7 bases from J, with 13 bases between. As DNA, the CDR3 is TGTGCCAGCAGCTTGGAATCAGTGTCGGATGAAGCTTTCTTT. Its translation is CASSLESVSDEAFF.

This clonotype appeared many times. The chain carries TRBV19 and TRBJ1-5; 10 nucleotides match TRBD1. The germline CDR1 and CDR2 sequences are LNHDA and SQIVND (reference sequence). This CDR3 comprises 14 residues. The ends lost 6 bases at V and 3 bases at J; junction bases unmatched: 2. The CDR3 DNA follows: TGTGCCAGTAGCGGACAGGGGGTCAATCAGCCCCAGCATTTT. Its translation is CASSGQGVNQPQHF.

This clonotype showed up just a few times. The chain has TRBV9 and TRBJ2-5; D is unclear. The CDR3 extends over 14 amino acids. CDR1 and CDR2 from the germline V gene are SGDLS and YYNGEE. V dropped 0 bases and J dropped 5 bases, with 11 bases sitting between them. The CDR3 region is CASSVGVGAETQYF. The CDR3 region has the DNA TGTGCCAGCAGCGTAGGAGTGGGCGCGGAGACCCAGTACTTC.

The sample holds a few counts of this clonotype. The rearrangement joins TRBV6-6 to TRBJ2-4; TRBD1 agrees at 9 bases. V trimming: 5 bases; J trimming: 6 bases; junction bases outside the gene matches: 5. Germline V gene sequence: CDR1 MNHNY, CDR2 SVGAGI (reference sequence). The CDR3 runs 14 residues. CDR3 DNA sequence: TGTGCCAGCAGTCCGGGACAGGGATTAAACATTCAGTACTTC. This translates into CASSPGQGLNIQYF.

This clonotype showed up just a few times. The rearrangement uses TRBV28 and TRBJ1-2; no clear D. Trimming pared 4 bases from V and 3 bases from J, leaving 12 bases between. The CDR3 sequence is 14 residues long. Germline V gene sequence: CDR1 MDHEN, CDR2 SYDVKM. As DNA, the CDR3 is TGTGCCAGCAGTTCCGGTCGCAGGCACTATGGCTACACCTTC. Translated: CASSSGRRHYGYTF.

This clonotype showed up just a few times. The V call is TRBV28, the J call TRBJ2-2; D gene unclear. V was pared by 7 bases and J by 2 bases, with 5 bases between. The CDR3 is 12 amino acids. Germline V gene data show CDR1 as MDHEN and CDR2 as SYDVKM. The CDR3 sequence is CASTLNTGELFF. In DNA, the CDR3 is TGTGCCAGCACATTAAACACCGGGGAGCTGTTTTTT.

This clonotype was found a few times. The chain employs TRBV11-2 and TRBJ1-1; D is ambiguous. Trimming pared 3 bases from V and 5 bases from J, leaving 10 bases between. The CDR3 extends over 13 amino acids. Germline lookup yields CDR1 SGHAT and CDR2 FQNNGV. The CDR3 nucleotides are TGTGCCAGCAGCTTGTTGGTTATGACTGAAGCTTTCTTT. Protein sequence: CASSLLVMTEAFF.

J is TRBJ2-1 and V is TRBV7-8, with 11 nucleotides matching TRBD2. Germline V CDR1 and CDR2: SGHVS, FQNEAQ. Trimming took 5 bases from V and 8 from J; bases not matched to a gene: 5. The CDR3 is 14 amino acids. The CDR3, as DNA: TGTGCCAGCAGCATAACTAGCGGGAGCCATGAGCAGTTCTTC. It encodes CASSITSGSHEQFF.

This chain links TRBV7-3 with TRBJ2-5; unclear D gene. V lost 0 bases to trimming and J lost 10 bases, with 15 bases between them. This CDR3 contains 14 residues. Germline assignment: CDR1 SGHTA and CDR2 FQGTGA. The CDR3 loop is CASSLTAGNRIQYF. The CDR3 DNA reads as TGTGCCAGCAGCTTAACGGCAGGCAATCGGATCCAGTACTTC.

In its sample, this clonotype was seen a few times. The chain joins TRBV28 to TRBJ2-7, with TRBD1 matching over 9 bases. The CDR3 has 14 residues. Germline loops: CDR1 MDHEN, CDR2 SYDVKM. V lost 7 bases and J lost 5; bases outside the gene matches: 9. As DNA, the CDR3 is TGTGCCAGCAAGCTCCGGGACAGGGCACACGAGCAGTACTTC. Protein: CASKLRDRAHEQYF. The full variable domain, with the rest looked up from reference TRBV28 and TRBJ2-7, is DVKVTQSSRYLVKRTGEKVFLECVQDMDHENMFWYRQDPGLGLRLIYFSYDVKMKEKGDIPEGYSVSREKKERFSLILESASTNQTSMYLCASKLRDRAHEQYFGPGTRLTVT.

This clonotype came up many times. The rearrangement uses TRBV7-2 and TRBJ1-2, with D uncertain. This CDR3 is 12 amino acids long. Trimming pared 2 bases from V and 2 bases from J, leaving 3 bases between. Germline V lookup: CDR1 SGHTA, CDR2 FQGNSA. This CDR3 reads CASSLSNYGYTF. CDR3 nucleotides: TGTGCCAGCAGCTTATCAAACTATGGCTACACCTTC.